This is a list of T cell receptor beta chains from one sample in a study of blood T cell repertoires in COVID-19. Some clones are missing from TCRdb's copy, which holds only in-frame ones; the method was immunoSEQ multiplex PCR. Of tens of thousands of clones in the sample, about 90% were seen once. Specimen: peripheral blood. Receptors originate from a man aged 70 or older with active COVID-19. Both conserved end residues are part of each CDR3. Fields, in order: J gene, clone size, V gene, D gene, CDR3 length, CDR3 DNA, CDR3 protein. A D gene is named only where the DNA matches it firmly. The listing skips clone size in some rows; elsewhere it reads once, few, many or a size class.

J gene: TRBJ1-1; clone size: .; V gene: TRBV19; D gene: .; CDR3 length: 14; CDR3 DNA: TGTGCCAGTAGTAGGAGAGGGGAGGGAACTGAAGCTTTCTTT; CDR3 protein: CASSRRGEGTEAFF
J gene: TRBJ2-7; clone size: .; V gene: TRBV28; D gene: TRBD1; CDR3 length: 15; CDR3 DNA: TGTGCCAGCAGTTTAATGGGGACAGGGAGCTACGAGCAGTACTTC; CDR3 protein: CASSLMGTGSYEQYF
J gene: TRBJ1-2; clone size: .; V gene: TRBV7-9; D gene: .; CDR3 length: 15; CDR3 DNA: TGTGCCAGCAGCTTAGAAGCCGACAGCTTCTATGGCTACACCTTC; CDR3 protein: CASSLEADSFYGYTF
J gene: TRBJ1-1; clone size: .; V gene: TRBV6-2/TRBV6-3; D gene: .; CDR3 length: 16; CDR3 DNA: TGTGCCAGCAGTTACTCGGAAGGGAGACTGAACACTGAAGCTTTCTTT; CDR3 protein: CASSYSEGRLNTEAFF
J gene: TRBJ1-6; clone size: .; V gene: TRBV7-9; D gene: .; CDR3 length: 16; CDR3 DNA: TGTGCCAGCAGCTCACCAACAGGGATCCAAGGTTCACCCCTCCACTTT; CDR3 protein: CASSSPTGIQGSPLHF
J gene: TRBJ1-5; clone size: few; V gene: TRBV7-8; D gene: .; CDR3 length: 16; CDR3 DNA: TGTGCCAGCAGCCCGGGACTTTGGGATAGCAATCAGCCCCAGCATTTT; CDR3 protein: CASSPGLWDSNQPQHF
J gene: TRBJ2-7; clone size: .; V gene: TRBV5-1; D gene: TRBD1; CDR3 length: 13; CDR3 DNA: TGCGCCAGCAGCCCTGGACAGGGCAACGAGCAGTACTTC; CDR3 protein: CASSPGQGNEQYF
J gene: TRBJ1-1; clone size: .; V gene: TRBV4-3; D gene: .; CDR3 length: 15; CDR3 DNA: TGCGCCAGCAGCCAAGAATACAGGTTGAACACTGAAGCTTTCTTT; CDR3 protein: CASSQEYRLNTEAFF
J gene: TRBJ2-1; clone size: .; V gene: TRBV6-5; D gene: .; CDR3 length: 15; CDR3 DNA: TGTGCCAGCAGTTACTCCCCGACAGATTACAATGAGCAGTTCTTC; CDR3 protein: CASSYSPTDYNEQFF
J gene: TRBJ2-3; clone size: .; V gene: TRBV7-2; D gene: .; CDR3 length: 12; CDR3 DNA: TGTGCCAGCAGCTTAGATTCGGATACGCAGTATTTT; CDR3 protein: CASSLDSDTQYF
J gene: TRBJ1-6; clone size: .; V gene: TRBV6-5; D gene: TRBD1; CDR3 length: 15; CDR3 DNA: TGTGCCAGCAGTTCCCAGGACAGGGGGAGGTCACCCCTCCACTTT; CDR3 protein: CASSSQDRGRSPLHF